This T cell receptor (beta chain) was documented in a study of cytomegalovirus exposure and HLA in healthy donors. Study background: The platform used for the roughly 130 validation repertoires matched that of the roughly 700 first-cohort repertoires, a later analysis reported.

Study results and limitations: The finding came from a later analysis; first-cohort TCR clusters tended to co-occur in the 95 to 150 validation repertoires. In vitro data verified three CMV-associated chains as specific for CMV antigens.

In germline, CDR1 is SGHRS, CDR2 YFSETQ. The CDR3 length is 15 residues. V shed 6 bases and J 4 bases; nucleotides not matched to a gene: 8. The repertoire was sequenced with immunoSEQ multiplex PCR; TCRdb's copy has only in-frame clones and lacks some. The data contain about 220,000 clones, around nine tenths of them singletons. Turning to this clone: Its antigen remains unidentified.

The chain combines TRBV5-1 with TRBJ2-3; 10 bases map to TRBD1. Sequencing input: PBMCs. This clonotype originated in a man aged 18 to 30 in good health and CMV-seronegative. For the CDR3, the DNA is TGCGCCAGCAAACCGGGACAGGGGACCCCAGATACGCAGTATTTT. This translates into CASKPGQGTPDTQYF. Complete variable domain (other parts from reference TRBV5-1 and TRBJ2-3): KAGVTQTPRYLIKTRGQQVTLSCSPISGHRSVSWYQQTPGQGLQFLFEYFSETQRNKGNFPGRFSGRQFSNSRSEMNVSTLELGDSALYLCASKPGQGTPDTQYFGPGTRLTVL.